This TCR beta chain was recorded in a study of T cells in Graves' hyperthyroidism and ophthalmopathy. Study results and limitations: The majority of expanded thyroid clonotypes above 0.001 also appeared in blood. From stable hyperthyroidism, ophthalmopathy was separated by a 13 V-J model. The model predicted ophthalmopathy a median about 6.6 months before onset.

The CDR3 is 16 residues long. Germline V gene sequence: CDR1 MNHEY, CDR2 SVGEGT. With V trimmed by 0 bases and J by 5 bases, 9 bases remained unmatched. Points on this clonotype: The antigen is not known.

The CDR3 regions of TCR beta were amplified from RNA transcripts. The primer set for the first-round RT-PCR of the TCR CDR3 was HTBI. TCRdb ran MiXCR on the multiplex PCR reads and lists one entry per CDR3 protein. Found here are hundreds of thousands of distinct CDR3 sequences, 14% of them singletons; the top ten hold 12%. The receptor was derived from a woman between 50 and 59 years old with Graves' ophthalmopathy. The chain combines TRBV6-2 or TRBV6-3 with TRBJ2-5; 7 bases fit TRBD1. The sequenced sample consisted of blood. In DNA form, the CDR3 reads TGTGCCAGCAGTTACTCGGGGCAGGGGGTCTGGGAGACCCAGTACTTC. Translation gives CASSYSGQGVWETQYF.